This entry describes one T cell receptor (beta chain). Its antigen is not identified. These data originate in a study of T-cell memory formation after mild COVID-19. Study results and caveats: CM and EM subsets held most contracting CD4+ clones; EMRA held CD8+ ones. A subset of responding clones appeared in pre-infection memory, suggesting cross-reactive memory joined. Day 15 to 85 contractors were CD4/CD8 balanced; later expanders leaned CD4+.

Sample barcodes and UMIs were carried by the TCR alpha and TCR beta cDNA libraries that 5'RACE generated with constant-segment primers. A single record per CDR3 protein comes from TCRdb applying MiXCR to the 5' RACE reads. The sample consists of 250,000 to 300,000 distinct CDR3 sequences, 15% to 20% of them appearing once. Sequenced: PBMCs or a T cell subset sorted from them (not recorded which). The origin of this receptor is a man aged 18 to 30 who had mild COVID-19 (a few samples of this study predate the infection). Cell type and time point are not known.

The CDR3 region is CSAYNSYEQYF. The CDR3 DNA reads as TGCAGTGCTTATAACAGCTACGAGCAGTACTTC. This rearrangement joins TRBV20-1 to TRBJ2-7; D is ambiguous. Germline-derived CDR1 and CDR2 are DFQATT and SNEGSKA (reference sequence). Trimming removed 5 bases at V and 3 bases at J, with 8 bases between. The CDR3 sequence is 11 residues long.